This TCR beta chain was identified during a study of a mutant IDH1 vaccine in newly diagnosed glioma. Study-wide results and caveats: Apparently, pseudoprogression bore no relation to changes among the top peripheral T cell clonotypes.

Concerning this clone: Its antigen remains unknown.

Produced via immunoSEQ multiplex PCR; TCRdb's table is partial and in-frame only. The repertoire has 65,000 or so clones, roughly 84% of them found once; the top ten carry approximately 4.3%. J was trimmed by 1 base and V by 0 bases; bases with no gene match: 9. This CDR3 has 19 residues. Germline CDR1 SGHRS, CDR2 YFSETQ. As for time point: week 23, last vaccination. Vaccine doses each comprised 300 ug of mutant IDH1 20-mer peptide, with topical imiquimod. Donors had new IDH1-mutant astrocytomas of WHO grade 3 or 4 (ATRX-lost). The material was PBMCs, obtained from a glioma patient whose treatment included an IDH1 peptide vaccine. This receptor was taken from a man aged 25-45 years with glioma. The J gene is TRBJ2-7, the V gene TRBV5-1, with 14 nucleotides matching TRBD2. CDR3 nucleotide sequence: TGCGCCAGCAGCTTGGCCGGGACTAGCGGGGGTTCCCTTTCCTACGAGCAGTACTTC. It translates to CASSLAGTSGGSLSYEQYF.